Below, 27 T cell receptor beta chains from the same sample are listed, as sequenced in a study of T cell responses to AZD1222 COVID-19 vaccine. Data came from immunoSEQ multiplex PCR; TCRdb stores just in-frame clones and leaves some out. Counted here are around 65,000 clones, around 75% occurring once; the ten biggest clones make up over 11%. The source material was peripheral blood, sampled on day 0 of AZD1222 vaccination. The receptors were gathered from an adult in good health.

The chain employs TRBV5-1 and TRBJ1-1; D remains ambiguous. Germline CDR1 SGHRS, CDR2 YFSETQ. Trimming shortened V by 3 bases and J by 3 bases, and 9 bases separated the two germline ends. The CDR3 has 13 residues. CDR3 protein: CASSYDSDTEAFF. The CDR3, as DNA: TGCGCCAGCAGCTACGACTCGGACACTGAAGCTTTCTTT.

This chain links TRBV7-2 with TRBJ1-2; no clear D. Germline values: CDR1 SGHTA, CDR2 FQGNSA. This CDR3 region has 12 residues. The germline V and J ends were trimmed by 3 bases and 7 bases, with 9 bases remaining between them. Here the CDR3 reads CASSFEGFGYTF. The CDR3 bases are TGTGCCAGCAGCTTTGAAGGTTTTGGCTACACCTTC. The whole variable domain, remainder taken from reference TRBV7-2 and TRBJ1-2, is GAGVSQSPSNKVTEKGKDVELRCDPISGHTALYWYRQSLGQGLEFLIYFQGNSAPDKSGLPSDRFSAERTGGSVSTLTIQRTQQEDSAVYLCASSFEGFGYTFGSGTRLTVV.

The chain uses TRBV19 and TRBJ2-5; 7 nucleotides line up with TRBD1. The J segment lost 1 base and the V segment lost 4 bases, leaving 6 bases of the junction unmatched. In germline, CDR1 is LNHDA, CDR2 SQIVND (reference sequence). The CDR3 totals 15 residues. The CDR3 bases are TGTGCCAGTAGTAGTATATGGGACAGCCAAGAGACCCAGTACTTC. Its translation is CASSSIWDSQETQYF.

The CDR3 nucleotides are TGTGCCAGCAACCCGGCGGGGACAGGGGGCGAGGTAGGGCAGCAGTACTTC. Residues: CASNPAGTGGEVGQQYF. The chain has TRBV7-9 and TRBJ2-7; TRBD1 matches 12 bases. CDR3 length equals 17 residues. CDR1 and CDR2 (germline): SEHNR, FQNEAQ (reference sequence). J gave up 8 bases and V 7 bases, and 18 bases lay outside the gene matches.

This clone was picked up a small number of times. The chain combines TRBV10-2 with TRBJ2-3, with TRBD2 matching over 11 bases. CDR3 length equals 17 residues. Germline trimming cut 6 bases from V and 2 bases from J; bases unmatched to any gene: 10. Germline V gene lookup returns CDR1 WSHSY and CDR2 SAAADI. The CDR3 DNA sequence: TGCGCCAGCAGAGGAGGGGCTAGCGGGGGGTCCACAGATACGCAGTATTTT. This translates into CASRGGASGGSTDTQYF.

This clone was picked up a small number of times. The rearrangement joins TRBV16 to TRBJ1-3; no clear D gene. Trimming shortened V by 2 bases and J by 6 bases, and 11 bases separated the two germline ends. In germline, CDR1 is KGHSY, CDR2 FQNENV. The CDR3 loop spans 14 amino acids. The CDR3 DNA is TGTGCCAGCAGCCAACGCAGTCAGGCAAACACCATATATTTT. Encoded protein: CASSQRSQANTIYF. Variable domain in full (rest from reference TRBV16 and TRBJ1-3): GEEVAQTPKHLVRGEGQKAKLYCAPIKGHSYVFWYQQVLKNEFKFLISFQNENVFDETGMPKERFSAKCLPNSPCSLEIQATKLEDSAVYFCASSQRSQANTIYFGEGSWLTVV.

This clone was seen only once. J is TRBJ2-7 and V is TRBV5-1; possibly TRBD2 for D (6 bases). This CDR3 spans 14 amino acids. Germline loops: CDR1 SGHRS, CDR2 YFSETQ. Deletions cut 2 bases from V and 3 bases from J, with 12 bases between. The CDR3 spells CASSFAGRGYEQYF. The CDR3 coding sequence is TGCGCCAGCAGCTTCGCGGGACGGGGCTACGAGCAGTACTTC. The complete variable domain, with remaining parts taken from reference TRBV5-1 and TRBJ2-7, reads KAGVTQTPRYLIKTRGQQVTLSCSPISGHRSVSWYQQTPGQGLQFLFEYFSETQRNKGNFPGRFSGRQFSNSRSEMNVSTLELGDSALYLCASSFAGRGYEQYFGPGTRLTVT.

For the CDR3, the DNA is TGTGCCAGCAGCGTGGACAGGGGCTATGGCTACACCTTC. This encodes CASSVDRGYGYTF. The chain links TRBV9 to TRBJ1-2; 9 positions match TRBD1. CDR1 is SGDLS, CDR2 YYNGEE, per germline. The CDR3 covers 13 residues. The junction had 0 bases not matched to a gene; V was cut back by 2 bases and J by 4 bases.

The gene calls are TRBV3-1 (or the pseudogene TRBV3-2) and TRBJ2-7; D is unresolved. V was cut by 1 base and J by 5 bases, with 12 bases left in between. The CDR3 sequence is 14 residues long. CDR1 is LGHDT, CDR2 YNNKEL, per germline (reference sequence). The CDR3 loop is CASSQAWAANEQYF. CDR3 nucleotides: TGTGCCAGCAGCCAAGCGTGGGCAGCGAACGAGCAGTACTTC.

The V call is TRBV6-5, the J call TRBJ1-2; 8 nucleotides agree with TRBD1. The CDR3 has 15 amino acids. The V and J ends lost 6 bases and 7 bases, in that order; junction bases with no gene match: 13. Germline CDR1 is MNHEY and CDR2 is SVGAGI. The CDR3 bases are TGTGCCAGCAGACTACAGGGGGGCTCCCCGCGTGGCTACACCTTC. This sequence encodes CASRLQGGSPRGYTF.

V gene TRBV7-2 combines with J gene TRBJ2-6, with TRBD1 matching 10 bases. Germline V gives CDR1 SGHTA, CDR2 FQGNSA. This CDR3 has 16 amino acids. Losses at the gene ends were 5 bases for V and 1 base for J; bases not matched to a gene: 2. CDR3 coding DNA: TGTGCCAGCAGCAAGGGACAGGGGTCTGGGGCCAACGTCCTGACTTTC. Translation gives CASSKGQGSGANVLTF. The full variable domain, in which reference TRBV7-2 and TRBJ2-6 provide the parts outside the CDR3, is GAGVSQSPSNKVTEKGKDVELRCDPISGHTALYWYRQSLGQGLEFLIYFQGNSAPDKSGLPSDRFSAERTGGSVSTLTIQRTQQEDSAVYLCASSKGQGSGANVLTFGAGSRLTVL.

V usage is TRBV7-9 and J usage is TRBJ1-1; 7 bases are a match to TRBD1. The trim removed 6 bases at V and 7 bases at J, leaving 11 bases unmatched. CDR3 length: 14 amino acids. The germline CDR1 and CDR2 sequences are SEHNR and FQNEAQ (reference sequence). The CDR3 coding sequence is TGTGCCAGCAGGAAAGACAGGGCGACGGGTGAAGCTTTCTTT. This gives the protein CASRKDRATGEAFF.

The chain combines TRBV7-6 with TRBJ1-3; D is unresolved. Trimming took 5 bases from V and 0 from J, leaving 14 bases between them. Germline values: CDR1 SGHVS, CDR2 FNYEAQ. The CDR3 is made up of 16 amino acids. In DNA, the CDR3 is TGTGCCAGCAGCCCAGAGGCGGGCCTCTCTGGAAACACCATATATTTT. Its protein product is CASSPEAGLSGNTIYF.

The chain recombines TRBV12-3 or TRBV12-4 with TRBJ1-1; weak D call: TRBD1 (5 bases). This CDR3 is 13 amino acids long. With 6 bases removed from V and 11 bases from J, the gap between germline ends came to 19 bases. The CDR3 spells CASSLGKPGGAFF. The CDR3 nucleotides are TGTGCCAGCAGCCTGGGGAAGCCCGGGGGTGCTTTCTTT.

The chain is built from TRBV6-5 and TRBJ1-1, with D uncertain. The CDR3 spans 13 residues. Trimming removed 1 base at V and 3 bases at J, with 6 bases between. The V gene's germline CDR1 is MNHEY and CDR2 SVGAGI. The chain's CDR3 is CASSYYGYTEAFF. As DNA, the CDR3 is TGTGCCAGCAGTTACTATGGGTACACTGAAGCTTTCTTT.

CDR3 residues: CASSLVGPARTEAFF. The CDR3, as DNA: TGTGCCAGCAGCTTAGTTGGCCCCGCGCGCACTGAAGCTTTCTTT. The V gene is TRBV7-9, the J gene TRBJ1-1; unclear D gene. This CDR3 comprises 15 residues. Trimming took off 1 base at V and 4 bases at J, with 13 bases between the two ends. Germline V gene sequence: CDR1 SEHNR, CDR2 FQNEAQ (reference sequence).

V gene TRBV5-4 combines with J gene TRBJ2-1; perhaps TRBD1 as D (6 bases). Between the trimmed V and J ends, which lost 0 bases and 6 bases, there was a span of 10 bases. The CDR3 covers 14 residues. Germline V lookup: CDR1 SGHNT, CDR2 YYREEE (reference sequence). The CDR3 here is CASSLAGTFNEQFF. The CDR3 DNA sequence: TGTGCCAGCAGCTTGGCCGGGACATTCAATGAGCAGTTCTTC.

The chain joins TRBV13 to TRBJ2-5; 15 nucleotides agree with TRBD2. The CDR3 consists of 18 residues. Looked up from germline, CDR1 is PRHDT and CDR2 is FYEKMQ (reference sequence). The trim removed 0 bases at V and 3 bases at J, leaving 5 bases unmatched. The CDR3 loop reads CASSLGQGLAGGKETQYF. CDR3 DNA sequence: TGTGCCAGCAGCTTAGGGCAGGGACTAGCGGGGGGAAAAGAGACCCAGTACTTC.

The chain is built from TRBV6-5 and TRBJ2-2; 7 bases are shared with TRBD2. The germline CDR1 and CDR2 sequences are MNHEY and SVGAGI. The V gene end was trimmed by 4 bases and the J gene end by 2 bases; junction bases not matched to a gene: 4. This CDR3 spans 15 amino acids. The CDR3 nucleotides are TGTGCCAGCAGTTCGGGGGGAACCAACACCGGGGAGCTGTTTTTT. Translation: CASSSGGTNTGELFF.

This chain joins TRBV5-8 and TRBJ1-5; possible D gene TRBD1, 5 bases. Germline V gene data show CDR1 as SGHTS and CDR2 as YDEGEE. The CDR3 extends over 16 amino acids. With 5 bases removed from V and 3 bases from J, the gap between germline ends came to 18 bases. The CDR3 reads CASSHGEGLLNQPQHF. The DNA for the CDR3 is TGTGCCAGCAGTCACGGGGAGGGACTACTCAATCAGCCCCAGCATTTT.

CDR3 sequence: CASSASGTGKNIQYF. Here the CDR3 DNA reads TGTGCCAGCAGCGCCTCCGGGACAGGCAAAAACATTCAGTACTTC. This chain joins TRBV7-9 and TRBJ2-4; 8 nucleotides align to TRBD1. After removal of 5 bases from V and 3 bases from J, the junction contained 6 bases not matched to a gene. The CDR3 length is 15 residues. Germline-derived CDR1 and CDR2 are SEHNR and FQNEAQ (reference sequence).

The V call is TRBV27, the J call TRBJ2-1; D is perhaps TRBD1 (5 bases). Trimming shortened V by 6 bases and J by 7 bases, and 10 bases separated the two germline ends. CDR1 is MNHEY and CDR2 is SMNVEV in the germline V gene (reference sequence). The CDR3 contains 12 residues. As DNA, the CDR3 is TGTGCCAGCAGCAAACAGGCAAATGAGCAGTTCTTC. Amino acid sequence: CASSKQANEQFF.

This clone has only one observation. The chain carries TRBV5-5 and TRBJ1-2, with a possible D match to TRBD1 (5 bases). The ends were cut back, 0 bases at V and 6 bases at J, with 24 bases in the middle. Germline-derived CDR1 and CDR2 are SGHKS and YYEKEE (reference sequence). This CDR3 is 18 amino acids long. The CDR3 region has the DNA TGTGCCAGCAGCTTGGGGGGCAAGCCGTCTCCAGTAAAACATGGCTACACCTTC. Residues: CASSLGGKPSPVKHGYTF. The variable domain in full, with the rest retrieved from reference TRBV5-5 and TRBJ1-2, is DAGVTQSPTHLIKTRGQQVTLRCSPISGHKSVSWYQQVLGQGPQFIFQYYEKEERGRGNFPDRFSARQFPNYSSELNVNALLLGDSALYLCASSLGGKPSPVKHGYTFGSGTRLTVV.

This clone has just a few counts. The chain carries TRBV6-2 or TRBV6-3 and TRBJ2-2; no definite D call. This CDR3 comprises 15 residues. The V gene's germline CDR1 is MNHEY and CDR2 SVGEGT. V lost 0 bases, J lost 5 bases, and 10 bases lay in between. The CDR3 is CASSYSSHLTGELFF. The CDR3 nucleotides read TGTGCCAGCAGTTACTCGAGTCATCTGACCGGGGAGCTGTTTTTT.

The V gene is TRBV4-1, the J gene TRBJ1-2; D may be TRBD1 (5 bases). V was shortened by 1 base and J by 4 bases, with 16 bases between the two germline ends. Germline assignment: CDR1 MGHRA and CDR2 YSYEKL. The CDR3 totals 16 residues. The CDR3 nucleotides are TGCGCCAGCAGCCAAGCTAGGGGCAGGGCCCTCTATGGCTACACCTTC. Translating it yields CASSQARGRALYGYTF.

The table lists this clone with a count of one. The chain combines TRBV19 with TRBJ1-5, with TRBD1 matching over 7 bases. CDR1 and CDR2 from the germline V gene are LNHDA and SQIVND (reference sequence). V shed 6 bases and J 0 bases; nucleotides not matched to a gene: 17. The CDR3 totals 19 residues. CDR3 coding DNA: TGTGCCAGTAGCCGGAGTAAGGTTTACAGGGGTAATAGCAATCAGCCCCAGCATTTT. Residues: CASSRSKVYRGNSNQPQHF.

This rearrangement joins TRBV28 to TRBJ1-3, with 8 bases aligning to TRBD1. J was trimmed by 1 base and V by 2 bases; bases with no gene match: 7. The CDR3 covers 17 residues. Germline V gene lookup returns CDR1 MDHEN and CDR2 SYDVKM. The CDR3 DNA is TGTGCCAGCAGTTTAGGTTTGACAGGGGATTCTGGAAACACCATATATTTT. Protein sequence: CASSLGLTGDSGNTIYF.